The 7 T cell receptor beta chains listed next were all sequenced from one sample in a study of control samples from healthy donors and cancer patients (dated by TCRdb to about 2020). To prepare the library, the immunoSEQ multiplex PCR assay was applied. TCRdb limited this immuneACCESS table to in-frame rearrangements with V and J called. A share of clones is missing; checked studies link under half to unresolved V genes, and the rest is unexplained. Within this sample are approximately 100,000 clones, with roughly 91% of them counted one time only. The ten biggest clones cover about 8% of the sample. Input material: blood. The receptor source for this set is a man younger than 45 in good health.

The chain combines TRBV28 with TRBJ2-3, with 7 bases matching TRBD2. Germline V CDR1 and CDR2: MDHEN, SYDVKM. This CDR3 has 15 residues. V shed 5 bases and J 8 bases; nucleotides not matched to a gene: 13. The CDR3 nucleotides are TGTGCCAGCAGTATTGGGACTACACTTACGGGTACGCAGTATTTT. Protein product: CASSIGTTLTGTQYF.

This chain uses TRBV10-3 with TRBJ2-7, with D perhaps assigned TRBD1 or TRBD2 (6 bases each). The CDR3 is 14 residues long. Germline V lookup: CDR1 ENHRY, CDR2 SYGVKD. The V and J ends lost 6 bases and 1 base respectively, with 13 bases between them. CDR3 nucleotides: TGTGCCATCAGGGAGGGGGACATTTCCTACGAGCAGTACTTC. This gives the protein CAIREGDISYEQYF.

This chain uses TRBV12-5 with TRBJ2-7, with no clear D. Germline V CDR1 and CDR2: LGHNT, FRNRAP. The length of the CDR3 is 11 residues. V was clipped by 8 bases and J by 7 bases, with 12 bases between them. The CDR3 region has the DNA TGTGCTAGTACGGCGTTGGGGGAGCAGTACTTC. It specifies CASTALGEQYF.

This clone has just one count. The gene calls are TRBV2 and TRBJ2-2, with 10 nucleotides matching TRBD1. V lost 6 bases and J lost 6; bases outside the gene matches: 4. From germline, CDR1 is SNHLY and CDR2 FYNNEI. CDR3 length equals 14 residues. The CDR3 protein is CASRGQGDAGELFF. CDR3 DNA sequence: TGTGCCAGCAGAGGACAGGGGGACGCCGGGGAGCTGTTTTTT.

Here the CDR3 DNA reads TGTGCCAGCAGCCTTAGACAGGGGTCAGATACGCAGTATTTT. Translation gives CASSLRQGSDTQYF. The chain has TRBV3-1 (or the pseudogene TRBV3-2) and TRBJ2-3; 8 nucleotides agree with TRBD1. The CDR3 extends over 14 amino acids. Germline loops: CDR1 LGHDT, CDR2 YNNKEL (reference sequence). Trimming removed 4 bases from V and 4 bases from J; junction bases left unmatched: 4.

The rearrangement links TRBV28 to TRBJ2-4, with TRBD2 matching 10 bases. The CDR3 sequence is 18 residues long. J was trimmed by 0 bases and V by 6 bases; bases with no gene match: 11. Germline-derived CDR1 and CDR2 are MDHEN and SYDVKM. The CDR3 DNA reads TGTGCCAGCAGCGTGCTAGCGGGAGCGGCTCTAGCCAAAAACATTCAGTACTTC. The encoded protein is CASSVLAGAALAKNIQYF.

The chain carries TRBV27 and TRBJ2-3; 10 bases fit TRBD2. Losses at the gene ends were 6 bases for V and 5 bases for J; bases not matched to a gene: 8. CDR3 length: 15 residues. Germline CDR1 reads MNHEY; CDR2 reads SMNVEV (reference sequence). In DNA form, the CDR3 reads TGTGCCAGCAGACCGGGACTAGCGCCTGGAGATACGCAGTATTTT. It translates to CASRPGLAPGDTQYF.